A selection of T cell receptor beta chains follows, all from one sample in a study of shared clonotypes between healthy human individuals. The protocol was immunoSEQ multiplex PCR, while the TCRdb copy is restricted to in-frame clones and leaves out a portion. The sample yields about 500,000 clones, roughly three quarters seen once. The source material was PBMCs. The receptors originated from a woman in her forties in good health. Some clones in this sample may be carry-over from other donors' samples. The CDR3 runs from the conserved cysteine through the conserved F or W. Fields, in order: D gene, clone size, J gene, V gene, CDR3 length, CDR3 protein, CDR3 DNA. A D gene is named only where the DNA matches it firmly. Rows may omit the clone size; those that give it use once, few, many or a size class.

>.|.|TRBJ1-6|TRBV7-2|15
CASGQPQRQTSPLHF
TGTGCCAGCGGACAGCCACAGAGACAAACTTCACCCCTCCACTTT
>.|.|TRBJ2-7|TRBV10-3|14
CAISDYGRNYEQYF
TGTGCCATCAGTGATTACGGGAGAAATTACGAGCAGTACTTC
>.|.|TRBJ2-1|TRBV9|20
CASSVVPGLTLGSSYNEQFF
TGTGCCAGCAGCGTAGTTCCGGGTCTCACCCTAGGGAGCTCCTACAATGAGCAGTTCTTC
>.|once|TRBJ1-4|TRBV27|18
CASSEILPLGRTNEKLFF
TGTGCCAGCAGTGAAATCCTACCCCTCGGACGGACTAATGAAAAACTGTTTTTT
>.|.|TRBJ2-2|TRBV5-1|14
CASSLGEYTGELFF
TGCGCCAGCAGCTTGGGGGAATACACCGGGGAGCTGTTTTTT
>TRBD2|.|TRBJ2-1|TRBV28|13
CASTASGSGEQFF
TGTGCCAGCACGGCTAGCGGGAGTGGGGAGCAGTTCTTC
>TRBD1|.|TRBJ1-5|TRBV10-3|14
CAISTDRRGQPQHF
TGTGCCATCAGTACGGACAGGAGAGGTCAGCCCCAGCATTTT
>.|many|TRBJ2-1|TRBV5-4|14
CASRTGTGPAAQFF
TGTGCCAGCAGGACCGGGACTGGCCCCGCTGCGCAGTTCTTC
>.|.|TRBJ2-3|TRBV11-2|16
CASSLGGARVTDTQYF
TGTGCCAGCAGCTTAGGAGGAGCCAGGGTAACAGATACGCAGTATTTT
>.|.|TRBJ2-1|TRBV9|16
CASSVAGAGSYNEQFF
TGTGCCAGCAGCGTAGCTGGGGCGGGCTCCTACAATGAGCAGTTCTTC
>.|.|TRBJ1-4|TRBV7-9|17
CASSYHPIGQFNEKLFF
TGTGCCAGCAGCTATCACCCGATCGGACAGTTTAATGAAAAACTGTTTTTT
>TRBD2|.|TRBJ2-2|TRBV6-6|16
CASKGLAGEHTGELFF
TGTGCCTCAAAGGGACTAGCGGGAGAGCACACCGGGGAGCTGTTTTTT
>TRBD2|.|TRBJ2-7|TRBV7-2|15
CASSLVGTSAYEQYF
TGTGCCAGCAGCTTAGTCGGGACTAGCGCCTACGAGCAGTACTTC
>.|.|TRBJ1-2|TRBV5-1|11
CASGENYGYTF
TGCGCCAGCGGAGAGAACTATGGCTACACCTTC
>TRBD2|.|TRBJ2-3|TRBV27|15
CASSTRLAGEDTQYF
TGTGCCAGCAGTACCCGACTAGCGGGAGAAGATACGCAGTATTTT
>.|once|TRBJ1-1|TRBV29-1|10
CTPMNTEAFF
TGCACTCCAATGAACACTGAAGCTTTCTTT
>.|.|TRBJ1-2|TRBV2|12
CASSGADYGYTF
TGTGCCAGCAGTGGGGCCGACTATGGCTACACCTTC
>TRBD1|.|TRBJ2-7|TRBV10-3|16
CAISGQGIGASYEQYF
TGTGCCATCAGTGGACAGGGGATTGGGGCCTCCTACGAGCAGTACTTC
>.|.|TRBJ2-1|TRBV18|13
CASSRDTPNEQFF
TGTGCCAGCTCACGGGACACCCCCAATGAGCAGTTCTTC
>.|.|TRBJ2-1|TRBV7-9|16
CASSLAMGRPADEQFF
TGTGCCAGCAGCTTAGCGATGGGGAGACCAGCCGATGAGCAGTTCTTC
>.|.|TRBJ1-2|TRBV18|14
CASSPNSANYGYTF
TGTGCCAGCTCACCAAACAGCGCGAACTATGGCTACACCTTC
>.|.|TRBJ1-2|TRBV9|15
CASSVGGAGDRGYTF
TGTGCCAGCAGCGTAGGTGGGGCGGGGGATAGAGGCTACACCTTC
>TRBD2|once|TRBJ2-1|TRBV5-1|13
CASQPAGGNEQFF
TGCGCCAGCCAACCAGCGGGAGGAAATGAGCAGTTCTTC
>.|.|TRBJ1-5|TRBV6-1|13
CASSLHNNQPQHF
TGTGCCAGCAGTCTCCACAACAATCAGCCCCAGCATTTT
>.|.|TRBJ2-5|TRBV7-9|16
CASSPQGSGSWETQYF
TGTGCCAGCAGCCCCCAGGGTTCGGGGAGCTGGGAGACCCAGTACTTC
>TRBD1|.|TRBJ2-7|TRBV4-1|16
CASSQDTGGSSYEQYF
TGCGCCAGCAGCCAAGATACAGGGGGTAGCTCCTACGAGCAGTACTTC
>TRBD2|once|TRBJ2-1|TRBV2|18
CATRGTSGSFESYNEQFF
TGTGCCACCCGAGGGACTAGCGGGAGCTTTGAGTCCTACAATGAGCAGTTCTTC
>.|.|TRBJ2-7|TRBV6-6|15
CASSSRGFSSYEQYF
TGTGCCAGCAGTTCCAGGGGCTTTAGCTCCTACGAGCAGTACTTC
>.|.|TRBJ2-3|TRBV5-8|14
CASSLFRGRDTQYF
TGTGCCAGCAGCTTGTTCCGGGGGCGAGATACGCAGTATTTT
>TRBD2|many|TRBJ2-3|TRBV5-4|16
CASSMGLAGVTDTQYF
TGTGCCAGCAGCATGGGACTAGCGGGAGTAACAGATACGCAGTATTTT
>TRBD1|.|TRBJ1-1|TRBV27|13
CASSLSRGAEAFF
TGTGCCAGCAGTTTATCCAGGGGGGCTGAAGCTTTCTTT
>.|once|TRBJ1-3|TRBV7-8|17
CASSLDPTPSSGNTIYF
TGTGCCAGCAGCTTAGACCCTACCCCCTCGTCTGGAAACACCATATATTTT
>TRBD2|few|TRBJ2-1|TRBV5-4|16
CASSSRLAGDYNEQFF
TGTGCCAGCAGCTCTAGACTAGCGGGAGATTACAATGAGCAGTTCTTC
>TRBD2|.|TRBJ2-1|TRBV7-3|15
CASSPGLAYNNEQFF
TGTGCCAGCAGCCCGGGACTAGCATACAACAATGAGCAGTTCTTC
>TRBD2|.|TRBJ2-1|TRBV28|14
CASSRGLAGGEQFF
TGTGCCAGCAGTCGGGGGCTAGCGGGAGGGGAGCAGTTCTTC